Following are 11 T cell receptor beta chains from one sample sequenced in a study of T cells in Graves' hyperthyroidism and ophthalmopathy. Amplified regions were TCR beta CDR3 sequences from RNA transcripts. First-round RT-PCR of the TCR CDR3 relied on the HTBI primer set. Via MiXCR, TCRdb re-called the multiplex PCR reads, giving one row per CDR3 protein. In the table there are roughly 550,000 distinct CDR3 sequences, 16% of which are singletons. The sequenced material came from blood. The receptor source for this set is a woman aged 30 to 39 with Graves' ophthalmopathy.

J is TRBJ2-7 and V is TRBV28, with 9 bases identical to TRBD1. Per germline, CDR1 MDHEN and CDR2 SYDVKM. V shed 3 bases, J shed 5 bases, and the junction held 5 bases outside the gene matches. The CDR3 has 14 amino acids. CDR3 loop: CASSFSTGGHEQYF. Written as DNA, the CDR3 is TGTGCCAGCAGTTTCTCGACAGGGGGGCACGAGCAGTACTTC.

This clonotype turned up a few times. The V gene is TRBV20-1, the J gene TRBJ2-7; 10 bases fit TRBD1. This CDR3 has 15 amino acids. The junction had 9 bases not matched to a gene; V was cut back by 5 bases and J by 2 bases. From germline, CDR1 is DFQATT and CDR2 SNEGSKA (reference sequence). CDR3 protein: CSAYTSGTGAYEQYF. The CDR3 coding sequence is TGCAGTGCTTACACTTCCGGGACAGGGGCCTACGAGCAGTACTTC.

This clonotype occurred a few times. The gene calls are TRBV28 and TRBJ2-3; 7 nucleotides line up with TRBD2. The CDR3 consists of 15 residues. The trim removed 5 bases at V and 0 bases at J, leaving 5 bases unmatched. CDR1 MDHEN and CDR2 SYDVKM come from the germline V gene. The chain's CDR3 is CASSTSASSTDTQYF. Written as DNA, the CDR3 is TGTGCCAGCAGTACTAGCGCTTCTAGCACAGATACGCAGTATTTT.

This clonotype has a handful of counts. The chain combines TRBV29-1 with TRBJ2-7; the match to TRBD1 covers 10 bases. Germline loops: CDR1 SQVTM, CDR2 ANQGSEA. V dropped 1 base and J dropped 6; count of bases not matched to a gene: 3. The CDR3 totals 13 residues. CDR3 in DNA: TGCAGCGTTGAAGTGGGACAGGGGTTCGAGCAGTACTTC. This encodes CSVEVGQGFEQYF.

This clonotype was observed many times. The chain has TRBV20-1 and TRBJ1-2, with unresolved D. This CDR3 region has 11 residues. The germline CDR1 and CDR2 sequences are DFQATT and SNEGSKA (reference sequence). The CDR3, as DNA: TGCAGCGATGACGGAAACTATGGCTACACCTTC. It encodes CSDDGNYGYTF.

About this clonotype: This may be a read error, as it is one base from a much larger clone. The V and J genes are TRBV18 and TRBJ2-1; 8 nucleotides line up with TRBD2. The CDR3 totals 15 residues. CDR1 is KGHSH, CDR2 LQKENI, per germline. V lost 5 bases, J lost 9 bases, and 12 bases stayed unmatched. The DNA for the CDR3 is TGTGCCAGCTCATCTCCCCTCCGGCGGGAGGCTGAGCAGTTCTTC. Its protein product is CASSSPLRREAEQFF.

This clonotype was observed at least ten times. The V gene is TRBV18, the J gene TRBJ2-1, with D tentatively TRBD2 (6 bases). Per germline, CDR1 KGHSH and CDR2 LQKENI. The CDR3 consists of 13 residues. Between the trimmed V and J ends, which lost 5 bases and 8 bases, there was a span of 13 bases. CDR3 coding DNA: TGTGCCAGCTCAACCCGGGGACTGGATGAGCAGTTCTTC. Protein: CASSTRGLDEQFF.

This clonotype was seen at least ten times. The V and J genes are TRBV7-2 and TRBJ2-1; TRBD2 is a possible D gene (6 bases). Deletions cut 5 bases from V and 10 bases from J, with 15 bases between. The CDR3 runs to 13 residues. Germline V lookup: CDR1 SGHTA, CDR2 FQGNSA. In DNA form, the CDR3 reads TGTGCCAGCAGCAACCGGGTCCGGGGGGAGCAGTTCTTC. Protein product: CASSNRVRGEQFF.

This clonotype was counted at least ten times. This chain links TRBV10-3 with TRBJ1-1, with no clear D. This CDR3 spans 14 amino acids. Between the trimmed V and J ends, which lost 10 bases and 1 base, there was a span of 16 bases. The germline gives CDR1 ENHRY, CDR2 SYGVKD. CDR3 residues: CATLDRAANTEAFF. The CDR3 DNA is TGTGCCACCCTCGATAGGGCAGCGAACACTGAAGCTTTCTTT.

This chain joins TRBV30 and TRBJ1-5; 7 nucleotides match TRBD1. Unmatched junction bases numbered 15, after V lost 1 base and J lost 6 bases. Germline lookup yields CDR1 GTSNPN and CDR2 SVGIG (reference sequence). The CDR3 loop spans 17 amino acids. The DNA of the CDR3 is TGTGCCTGGAGTGCTGGCAGGGGGAATCCATCTGGTCAGCCCCAGCATTTT. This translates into CAWSAGRGNPSGQPQHF.

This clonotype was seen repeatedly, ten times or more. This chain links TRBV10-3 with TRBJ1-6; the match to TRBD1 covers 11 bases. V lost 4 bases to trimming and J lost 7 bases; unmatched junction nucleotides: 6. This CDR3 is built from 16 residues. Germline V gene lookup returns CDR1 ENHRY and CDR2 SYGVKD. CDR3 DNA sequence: TGTGCCATCAGTGCTCGGGACAGGGGGTCCAATTCACCCCTCCACTTT. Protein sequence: CAISARDRGSNSPLHF.